These T cell receptor beta chains were read from a single sample in a study of PD-1 blockade in classical Hodgkin lymphoma. Assay used: immunoSEQ multiplex PCR; TCRdb lists only in-frame clones, some missing. The sample shows around 22,000 clones, about 82% of them seen only once. This specimen was peripheral blood mononuclear cells (PBMCs), taken before the second cycle of nivolumab. Receptor source: a human donor with classical Hodgkin lymphoma. The CDR3 runs from the conserved cysteine through the conserved F or W. A D gene is named only where the DNA matches it firmly. Some rows have no size entry. The others give once, few or many, or a class for an expanded clone.

V gene: TRBV10-3
clone size: once
D gene: NA
CDR3 protein: CAISESVRDQFF

V gene: TRBV7-2
clone size: once
D gene: NA
CDR3 protein: CASSLYPPILFPYGYTF

V gene: TRBV29-1
clone size: NA
D gene: NA
CDR3 protein: CSVVGTEAFF

V gene: TRBV27
clone size: NA
D gene: NA
CDR3 protein: CASSYSNTGELFF

V gene: TRBV7-9
clone size: NA
D gene: NA
CDR3 protein: CASSLVLGGTGYGYTF

V gene: TRBV2
clone size: NA
D gene: NA
CDR3 protein: CASSEKWPNTGELFF

V gene: TRBV7-9
clone size: few
D gene: NA
CDR3 protein: CASSFEGYEQYF

V gene: TRBV5-4
clone size: once
D gene: NA
CDR3 protein: CASSLEVHTGELFF

V gene: TRBV9
clone size: NA
D gene: TRBD2
CDR3 protein: CASSVVLAGELDTQYF

V gene: TRBV11-1
clone size: NA
D gene: NA
CDR3 protein: CASRRPGSEGTQYF

V gene: TRBV11-2
clone size: NA
D gene: NA
CDR3 protein: CASSLEGGGGNQPQHF

V gene: TRBV5-5
clone size: NA
D gene: NA
CDR3 protein: CASSFDSGRPLNQPQHF

V gene: TRBV19
clone size: NA
D gene: NA
CDR3 protein: CASSIRRGDTEAFF

V gene: TRBV6-6
clone size: few
D gene: NA
CDR3 protein: CASSSWEGRTPLHF

V gene: TRBV5-1
clone size: once
D gene: NA
CDR3 protein: CASSLTDSYEQYF

V gene: TRBV6-6
clone size: few
D gene: NA
CDR3 protein: CASSYSPRRGYTF

V gene: TRBV4-3
clone size: NA
D gene: NA
CDR3 protein: CASRFIGGVGMNTEAFF

V gene: TRBV19
clone size: NA
D gene: TRBD2
CDR3 protein: CASSIDLWGRGTGELFF

V gene: TRBV6-5
clone size: NA
D gene: NA
CDR3 protein: CASSFLLNQPQHF

V gene: TRBV18
clone size: NA
D gene: NA
CDR3 protein: CASSSTITGELFF

V gene: TRBV13
clone size: NA
D gene: TRBD1
CDR3 protein: CASSLRDRFVQETQYF

V gene: TRBV5-4
clone size: NA
D gene: NA
CDR3 protein: CASSLALLDTQYF

V gene: TRBV6-6
clone size: few
D gene: TRBD1
CDR3 protein: CASSPGTGGRSPLHF

V gene: TRBV2
clone size: NA
D gene: NA
CDR3 protein: CASSGQGPTGELFF

V gene: TRBV7-6
clone size: NA
D gene: TRBD2
CDR3 protein: CASSFRAGGMLTDTQYF

V gene: TRBV7-2
clone size: NA
D gene: NA
CDR3 protein: CASSGHTYGYTF

V gene: TRBV10-1
clone size: NA
D gene: NA
CDR3 protein: CASSEEPGNTEAFF

V gene: TRBV10-3
clone size: once
D gene: NA
CDR3 protein: CAIGGTANTGELFF

V gene: TRBV5-4
clone size: NA
D gene: NA
CDR3 protein: CASSLLGRDHEQYF

V gene: TRBV6-5
clone size: NA
D gene: TRBD2
CDR3 protein: CASKGSGKFYNEQFF

V gene: TRBV19
clone size: NA
D gene: NA
CDR3 protein: CASSPPGTAFGAQYF

V gene: TRBV7-9
clone size: NA
D gene: TRBD2
CDR3 protein: CASSLVSGSSYEQYF

V gene: TRBV11-2
clone size: NA
D gene: NA
CDR3 protein: CASSFRGSSYNEQFF

V gene: TRBV7-6
clone size: few
D gene: NA
CDR3 protein: CASSLVGASGANVLTF

V gene: TRBV6-6
clone size: NA
D gene: TRBD1
CDR3 protein: CASSNSGTGSDTQYF

V gene: TRBV28
clone size: NA
D gene: TRBD2
CDR3 protein: CASSPQERDYPQYF

V gene: TRBV7-1
clone size: NA
D gene: TRBD1
CDR3 protein: CASILGEGAGTDTQYF

V gene: TRBV30
clone size: NA
D gene: TRBD2
CDR3 protein: CAWSVLAGVGELFF

V gene: TRBV7-2
clone size: NA
D gene: NA
CDR3 protein: CASSPPLAGELFF

V gene: TRBV19
clone size: NA
D gene: TRBD1
CDR3 protein: CASSSGQGVSPLHF